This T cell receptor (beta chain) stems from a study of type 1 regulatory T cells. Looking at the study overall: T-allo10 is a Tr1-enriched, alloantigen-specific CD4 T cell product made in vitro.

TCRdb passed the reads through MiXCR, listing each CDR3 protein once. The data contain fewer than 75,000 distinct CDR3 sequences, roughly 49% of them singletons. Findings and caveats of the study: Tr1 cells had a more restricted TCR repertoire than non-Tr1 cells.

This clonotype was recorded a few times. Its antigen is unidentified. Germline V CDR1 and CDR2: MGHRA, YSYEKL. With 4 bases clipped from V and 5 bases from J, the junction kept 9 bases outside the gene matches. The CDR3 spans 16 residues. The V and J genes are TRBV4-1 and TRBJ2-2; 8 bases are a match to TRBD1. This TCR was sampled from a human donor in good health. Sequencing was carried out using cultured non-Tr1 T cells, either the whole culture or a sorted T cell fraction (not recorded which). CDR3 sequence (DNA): TGCGCCAGCAGCCGTGCAGGGGGCGGAGTGACCGGGGAGCTGTTTTTT. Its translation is CASSRAGGGVTGELFF.